This record covers a single T cell receptor beta chain. The data were obtained in a study of blood T cell repertoires in COVID-19. This CDR3 has 18 residues. Germline values: CDR1 GTSNPN, CDR2 SVGIG (reference sequence). V lost 1 base and J lost 0; bases outside the gene matches: 9. As handled by the study authors: Amplifying reference gene primers gave estimates of nucleated cell counts. Sequenced by immunoSEQ multiplex PCR; TCRdb stores in-frame clones only, minus some. V and J calls and clone size come straight from that table; D and trimming were deduced from the DNA. The table lists 300,000 or so clones, around nine tenths of them singletons. Participant ages covered roughly 18 to 89 years across approximately 25 US areas.

The genes are TRBV30 and TRBJ1-3, with 10 bases fitting TRBD1. The TCR was taken from a woman aged 30 to 39 who had recovered from COVID-19. Sequencing input: PBMCs or T cells enriched from blood (not recorded which). In nucleotides, the CDR3 is TGTGCCTGGAGTGCCGCGGGACAGGGGTCTTACTCTGGAAACACCATATATTTT. Translation gives CAWSAAGQGSYSGNTIYF.